This is a list of T cell receptor beta chains from one sample in a study of CD8 T cells in Susac syndrome. TCRdb re-called the immunoSEQ multiplex PCR reads through MiXCR, storing one row per CDR3 protein. The sample records about 120,000 distinct CDR3 sequences, 90% to 95% being singletons. Sequencing was carried out using CD4+ T cells from PBMCs. These receptors were obtained from a human donor in good health. The CDR3 runs from the conserved cysteine through the conserved F or W. A D gene is named only where the DNA matches it firmly. A clone size is listed for some rows: how often the clone was seen (once, few, many), or a class if it is expanded.

length,J,V,size,D,CDR3,DNA
13,TRBJ2-7,TRBV9,NA,TRBD1,CASSARQGGEQYF,TGTGCCAGCAGCGCTCGACAGGGTGGCGAGCAGTACTTC
13,TRBJ2-3,TRBV6-5,once,TRBD1,CASSGQGLIAQYF,TGTGCCAGCAGTGGACAGGGGCTCATCGCGCAGTATTTT
14,TRBJ2-7,TRBV24-1,NA,TRBD2,CATSVAGGRGEQYF,TGTGCCACCAGTGTGGCGGGGGGCCGCGGCGAGCAGTACTTC
13,TRBJ2-7,TRBV6-5,NA,NA,CASSYSWSYEQYF,TGTGCCAGCAGTTACTCGTGGTCTTACGAGCAGTACTTC
17,TRBJ1-6,TRBV5-6,NA,NA,CASSWRSRNRDNSPLHF,TGTGCCAGCAGCTGGAGATCGAGAAACCGAGATAATTCACCCCTCCACTTT
14,TRBJ2-1,TRBV6-5,NA,TRBD1,CASRMGTGRDEQFF,TGTGCCAGCAGAATGGGGACAGGGAGAGATGAGCAGTTCTTC
17,TRBJ2-2,TRBV5-1,once,NA,CASSLRPASGDGGELFF,TGCGCCAGCAGCTTGCGGCCGGCTTCGGGGGACGGCGGGGAGCTGTTTTTT
16,TRBJ1-2,TRBV5-6,NA,NA,CASSFVPSAGGYGYTF,TGTGCCAGCAGTTTTGTACCGTCGGCGGGAGGGTATGGCTACACCTTC
16,TRBJ2-6,TRBV4-2,NA,NA,CASSQGSGSGANVLTF,TGTGCCAGCAGCCAAGGGTCAGGGTCTGGGGCCAACGTCCTGACTTTC
12,TRBJ1-2,TRBV12-3/TRBV12-4,NA,NA,CASSPGYYGYTF,TGTGCCAGCAGCCCCGGATACTATGGCTACACCTTC
15,TRBJ2-3,TRBV9,NA,NA,CASSVVETPTDTQYF,TGTGCCAGCAGCGTAGTCGAGACCCCCACAGATACGCAGTATTTT
15,TRBJ2-2,TRBV29-1,once,NA,CSVRDKGRFTGELFF,TGCAGCGTTCGGGACAAGGGAAGGTTCACCGGGGAGCTGTTTTTT
13,TRBJ1-1,TRBV18,NA,NA,CASSREGNTEAFF,TGTGCCAGCTCACGGGAGGGGAACACTGAAGCTTTCTTT
11,TRBJ2-3,TRBV28,once,NA,CALLGGSSQYF,TGTGCCCTTCTCGGAGGTAGCTCGCAGTATTTT
18,TRBJ2-4,TRBV27,once,NA,CASSLYPQNDREGNIQYF,TGTGCCAGCAGTTTATACCCCCAAAACGACAGGGAGGGAAACATTCAGTACTTC
14,TRBJ2-7,TRBV7-7,NA,TRBD1,CASSRGQGEGEQYF,TGTGCTAGCAGCCGAGGACAGGGAGAGGGCGAGCAGTACTTC
16,TRBJ1-1,TRBV4-3,NA,NA,CASSRGPVTLNTEAFF,TGCGCCAGCAGCCGCGGCCCCGTCACACTGAACACTGAAGCTTTCTTT
17,TRBJ1-1,TRBV7-9,medium-sized,TRBD1,CASSPSGATGAGTEAFF,TGTGCCAGCAGCCCATCGGGGGCGACAGGGGCCGGGACTGAAGCTTTCTTT
13,TRBJ2-7,TRBV2,NA,NA,CASSVGEAYEQYF,TGTGCCAGCAGTGTAGGGGAGGCGTACGAGCAGTACTTC
15,TRBJ2-7,TRBV20-1,once,TRBD2,CSASLSGSSSYEQYF,TGCAGTGCTTCGCTTAGCGGGAGTTCCTCCTACGAGCAGTACTTC
15,TRBJ1-5,TRBV6-6,NA,NA,CASSTSGPRNQPQHF,TGTGCCAGCAGTACCTCGGGACCCAGAAATCAGCCCCAGCATTTT
13,TRBJ1-2,TRBV30,NA,NA,CAWSVAEGRGYTF,TGTGCCTGGAGTGTTGCGGAAGGGCGCGGCTACACCTTC
9,TRBJ1-6,TRBV19,NA,NA,CASGSPLHF,TGTGCCAGTGGATCACCCCTCCACTTT
15,TRBJ2-4,TRBV20-1,once,TRBD2,CSAGLAGGLRNIQYF,TGCAGTGCTGGACTAGCGGGAGGGCTGAGGAACATTCAGTACTTC
14,TRBJ2-5,TRBV7-2,NA,NA,CASTPFGVGETQYF,TGTGCCAGCACTCCGTTTGGGGTAGGCGAGACCCAGTACTTC
15,TRBJ2-3,TRBV7-9,NA,TRBD1,CASSSGQGHTDTQYF,TGTGCCAGCAGCTCAGGACAGGGCCACACAGATACGCAGTATTTT
14,TRBJ2-2,TRBV5-1,NA,NA,CASSLRGNTGELFF,TGCGCCAGCAGCTTGCGGGGTAACACCGGGGAGCTGTTTTTT
17,TRBJ2-6,TRBV5-1,NA,NA,CASSPTLSSPGANVLTF,TGCGCCAGCAGCCCCACCCTCTCTTCCCCCGGGGCCAACGTCCTGACTTTC
13,TRBJ1-1,TRBV4-2,NA,NA,CASSQDLAREAFF,TGTGCCAGCAGCCAAGATCTAGCCCGTGAAGCTTTCTTT
14,TRBJ1-2,TRBV7-6,NA,NA,CASSSGGSGYGYTF,TGTGCCAGCAGCTCTGGGGGGTCTGGGTATGGCTACACCTTC
16,TRBJ2-2,TRBV30,NA,NA,CAWIHPRALNTGELFF,TGTGCCTGGATTCACCCGCGGGCCTTGAACACCGGGGAGCTGTTTTTT
15,TRBJ2-1,TRBV6-2/TRBV6-3,once,TRBD1,CASSSLTGVVDEQFF,TGTGCCAGCAGTTCTTTGACAGGGGTCGTTGATGAGCAGTTCTTC
13,TRBJ1-5,TRBV30,NA,TRBD1,CAWRGDRDQPQHF,TGTGCCTGGAGAGGCGACAGGGACCAGCCCCAGCATTTT
14,TRBJ1-1,TRBV10-3,NA,NA,CAISGRVENTEAFF,TGTGCCATCAGTGGGAGGGTCGAGAACACTGAAGCTTTCTTT
15,TRBJ2-7,TRBV27,NA,NA,CASSLAPRESYEQYF,TGTGCCAGCAGTTTAGCTCCTAGGGAGTCCTACGAGCAGTACTTC
12,TRBJ2-7,TRBV2,NA,NA,CASSGAPYEQYF,TGTGCCAGTTCCGGGGCGCCCTACGAGCAGTACTTC
14,TRBJ2-2,TRBV27,NA,NA,CASMTGGLTGELFF,TGTGCCAGCATGACTGGGGGTTTAACCGGGGAGCTGTTTTTT